Shown below are 29 T cell receptor beta chains from a single sample sequenced in a study of blood T cell repertoires in COVID-19. Produced via immunoSEQ multiplex PCR; TCRdb's table is partial and in-frame only. The sample shows around 140,000 clones, approximately 81% of them seen only once. Source material: peripheral blood. Every receptor here comes from an older woman with active or convalescent COVID-19.

CDR3 loop: CASSQDSLAGGGSYEQYF. CDR3 bases: TGTGCCAGCAGCCAAGATTCACTAGCGGGAGGGGGGTCCTACGAGCAGTACTTC. This chain connects TRBV3-1 (or the pseudogene TRBV3-2) to TRBJ2-7; 13 bases match TRBD2. The germline gives CDR1 LGHDT, CDR2 YNNKEL (reference sequence). After removal of 0 bases from V and 1 base from J, the junction contained 6 bases not matched to a gene. The CDR3 has 18 residues.

The V gene is TRBV28, the J gene TRBJ1-5; 7 positions match TRBD1. With 7 bases clipped from V and 0 bases from J, the junction kept 12 bases outside the gene matches. This CDR3 has 17 amino acids. Germline V lookup: CDR1 MDHEN, CDR2 SYDVKM. As DNA, the CDR3 is TGTGCCAGCAACCCCCTCCGGGACAGATATAGCAATCAGCCCCAGCATTTT. It specifies CASNPLRDRYSNQPQHF.

The CDR3 DNA is TGTGCCAGCAGCGACACCAACAAGGATGGCTACACCTTC. The encoded protein is CASSDTNKDGYTF. The gene calls are TRBV5-4 and TRBJ1-2, with D hard to call. The germline gives CDR1 SGHNT, CDR2 YYREEE (reference sequence). CDR3 length: 13 residues. Trimming removed 4 bases at V and 6 bases at J, with 13 bases between.

The gene calls are TRBV6-4 and TRBJ1-5, with D possibly matching TRBD1 (5 bases). Germline values: CDR1 MRHNA, CDR2 SNTAGT. Deletions cut 11 bases from V and 3 bases from J, with 20 bases between. The CDR3 consists of 15 residues. The CDR3 sequence is CAGMGQGVLNQPQHF. The CDR3 DNA sequence: TGTGCCGGTATGGGGCAGGGCGTCCTCAATCAGCCCCAGCATTTT.

This chain links TRBV5-1 with TRBJ2-2; the D gene is possibly TRBD1 (6 bases). CDR3 length equals 18 residues. The V end lost 3 bases, the J end lost 4 bases, and 22 bases lay between the germline ends. The germline V gene encodes CDR1 SGHRS and CDR2 YFSETQ. The CDR3 loop is CASSYRGQPLRATGELFF. For the CDR3, the DNA is TGCGCCAGCAGCTACCGCGGACAGCCCCTGCGAGCCACCGGGGAGCTGTTTTTT.

The chain couples TRBV27 to TRBJ2-1, with 10 bases matching TRBD1. Trimming removed 6 bases from V and 4 bases from J; junction bases left unmatched: 9. This CDR3 is built from 16 residues. Germline V gives CDR1 MNHEY, CDR2 SMNVEV (reference sequence). Here the CDR3 DNA reads TGTGCCAGCAGCTTAATACCGGGACAGGGGTACAATGAGCAGTTCTTC. Amino acids: CASSLIPGQGYNEQFF.

V is TRBV29-1 and J is TRBJ2-6; possibly TRBD1 for D (6 bases). The CDR3 spans 12 residues. Trimming removed 7 bases at V and 6 bases at J, with 10 bases between. Germline-derived CDR1 and CDR2 are SQVTM and ANQGSEA. The CDR3 nucleotides are TGCAGCGCGATGGGACAGGCCAACGTCCTGACTTTC. It encodes CSAMGQANVLTF.

V is TRBV5-6 and J is TRBJ1-6; a weak D match, TRBD1 (6 bases). Germline-derived CDR1 and CDR2 are SGHDT and YYEEEE. CDR3 size: 16 residues. With 4 bases removed from V and 10 bases from J, the gap between germline ends came to 21 bases. CDR3 DNA sequence: TGTGCCAGCAGCCGGCCGGGACATGAAGTTGGGTCACCCCTCCACTTT. Translating it yields CASSRPGHEVGSPLHF.

The chain couples TRBV20-1 to TRBJ1-1; D perhaps matches TRBD1 (6 bases). Germline V CDR1 and CDR2: DFQATT, SNEGSKA (reference sequence). The CDR3 totals 11 residues. The V gene lost 5 bases and the J gene lost 6 bases, with 10 bases spanning the gap. CDR3 residues: CSAGGGAEAFF. CDR3 coding DNA: TGCAGTGCTGGAGGGGGGGCTGAAGCTTTCTTT.

This rearrangement joins TRBV28 to TRBJ2-3; TRBD2 agrees at 12 bases. V lost 6 bases, J lost 6 bases, and 10 bases stayed unmatched. The CDR3 contains 16 residues. The germline gives CDR1 MDHEN, CDR2 SYDVKM. CDR3 amino acids: CASSPTSGSEWDTQYF. In nucleotides, the CDR3 is TGTGCCAGCAGCCCGACTAGCGGGAGTGAATGGGATACGCAGTATTTT.

The J gene is TRBJ2-7, the V gene TRBV19, with 7 bases lining up with TRBD2. This CDR3 contains 13 residues. J lost 5 bases, V lost 3 bases, and 4 bases had no gene match. Per germline, CDR1 LNHDA and CDR2 SQIVND (reference sequence). CDR3 sequence (DNA): TGTGCCAGTAGTATCGCGGGAGTTGACGAGCAGTACTTC. Translation: CASSIAGVDEQYF.

J is TRBJ1-2 and V is TRBV4-2; the D is unclear. The length of the CDR3 is 15 residues. The germline gives CDR1 LGHNA, CDR2 YNFKEQ. V lost 0 bases to trimming and J lost 0 bases, with 8 bases between them. The CDR3 here is CASSQEAGTNYGYTF. Here the CDR3 DNA reads TGTGCCAGCAGCCAAGAGGCAGGAACTAACTATGGCTACACCTTC.

On this clone: Other nucleotide sequences in the sample specify the same CDR3. The chain uses TRBV5-1 and TRBJ2-1, with 7 positions matching TRBD2. The CDR3 is 14 amino acids. Germline V lookup: CDR1 SGHRS, CDR2 YFSETQ. With 0 bases clipped from V and 6 bases from J, the junction kept 3 bases outside the gene matches. The CDR3 region is CASSLAGGGNEQFF. The CDR3 nucleotides are TGCGCCAGCAGCTTGGCGGGAGGCGGCAATGAGCAGTTCTTC.

This sequence joins TRBV28 and TRBJ1-6, with TRBD1 identical over 10 bases. CDR3 size: 15 residues. Germline CDR1 MDHEN, CDR2 SYDVKM. The V and J ends lost 5 bases and 4 bases, in that order; junction bases with no gene match: 2. CDR3 DNA sequence: TGTGCCAGCAGTGGGGGACAGGGGTATAATTCACCCCTCCACTTT. It encodes CASSGGQGYNSPLHF.

This chain joins TRBV27 and TRBJ1-5, with D perhaps matching TRBD1 (5 bases). The CDR3 contains 16 residues. Germline loops: CDR1 MNHEY, CDR2 SMNVEV (reference sequence). V lost 2 bases and J lost 4, with 15 bases in between. As DNA, the CDR3 is TGTGCCAGCAGTTTAAACTACAGGACCAAAAATCAGCCCCAGCATTTT. This encodes CASSLNYRTKNQPQHF.

The gene calls are TRBV4-2 and TRBJ2-1; TRBD2 matches at 15 bases. With V trimmed by 0 bases and J by 15 bases, 3 bases remained unmatched. Germline CDR1 LGHNA, CDR2 YNFKEQ. This CDR3 is built from 14 residues. CDR3 DNA: TGTGCCAGCAGCCAAGATGGGACTAGCGGGAGGAGGTTCTTC. Translated, it gives CASSQDGTSGRRFF.

The chain joins TRBV5-4 to TRBJ2-4; D is undetermined. CDR1 is SGHNT and CDR2 is YYREEE in the germline V gene (reference sequence). The CDR3 spans 15 residues. V lost 0 bases and J 6 bases, leaving 13 bases between the germline ends. CDR3 protein: CASSLGSPSLNIQYF. The CDR3 nucleotides read TGTGCCAGCAGCTTGGGGAGCCCCAGCTTAAACATTCAGTACTTC.

The table lists this clone with a count of one. The CDR3 loop reads CASSLIRETGNTIYF. As DNA, the CDR3 is TGTGCCAGCAGCTTAATAAGGGAGACTGGAAACACCATATATTTT. The rearrangement links TRBV7-8 to TRBJ1-3; the D is unclear. Germline lookup yields CDR1 SGHVS and CDR2 FQNEAQ. This CDR3 spans 15 amino acids. V lost 2 bases, J lost 2 bases, and 10 bases lay in between.

This clone is a singleton in its sample. The chain links TRBV5-1 to TRBJ2-5, with 7 bases identical to TRBD1. The J segment lost 1 base and the V segment lost 1 base, leaving 4 bases of the junction unmatched. The CDR3 contains 15 residues. Germline V gene data show CDR1 as SGHRS and CDR2 as YFSETQ. For the CDR3, the DNA is TGCGCCAGCAGCTTGCAGGGGGACGGCCAAGAGACCCAGTACTTC. Its protein product is CASSLQGDGQETQYF.

The V gene is TRBV5-4, the J gene TRBJ1-2; TRBD1 matches 9 bases. Germline assignment: CDR1 SGHNT and CDR2 YYREEE (reference sequence). This CDR3 has 13 amino acids. V was pared by 5 bases and J by 4 bases, with 3 bases of the junction left unmatched. CDR3 DNA: TGTGCCAGCAGAGGGGGACAGGGCTATGGCTACACCTTC. This sequence encodes CASRGGQGYGYTF.

The chain recombines TRBV7-3 with TRBJ2-2; TRBD2 might be the D (5 bases). The germline V gene encodes CDR1 SGHTA and CDR2 FQGTGA. CDR3 length: 15 amino acids. V was trimmed by 2 bases and J by 5 bases, leaving 12 bases between them. The DNA for the CDR3 is TGTGCCAGCAGCTTATGGCGGGTGGGGACCGGGGAGCTGTTTTTT. Translating gives CASSLWRVGTGELFF.

This chain connects TRBV28 to TRBJ2-7; 9 bases are shared with TRBD1. V shed 3 bases and J 0 bases; nucleotides not matched to a gene: 21. The V gene's germline CDR1 is MDHEN and CDR2 SYDVKM. The CDR3 extends over 21 amino acids. The CDR3 is CASSFPPPGQGAPRISYEQYF. The DNA for the CDR3 is TGTGCCAGCAGTTTCCCTCCTCCGGGACAGGGAGCCCCCCGGATCTCCTACGAGCAGTACTTC.

V gene TRBV27 combines with J gene TRBJ1-2; D ambiguous. Germline V gene data show CDR1 as MNHEY and CDR2 as SMNVEV (reference sequence). V was clipped by 1 base and J by 4 bases, with 13 bases between them. CDR3 size: 15 residues. Here the CDR3 DNA reads TGTGCCAGCAGTTTATTCGCCTATTCGGGCTATGGCTACACCTTC. Its translation is CASSLFAYSGYGYTF.

The chain recombines TRBV29-1 with TRBJ1-1; a possible D gene is TRBD1 (5 bases). Germline values: CDR1 SQVTM, CDR2 ANQGSEA. The V end was cut by 7 bases, the J end by 3 bases, with 12 bases between. CDR3 size: 12 residues. As DNA, the CDR3 is TGCAGCGCAGGGAGTTGGGACACTGAAGCTTTCTTT. As protein: CSAGSWDTEAFF.

CDR3: CASSAGTGGFLKGQPQHF. The CDR3 DNA reads as TGTGCCAGCAGTGCCGGGACAGGGGGGTTCCTTAAGGGTCAGCCCCAGCATTTT. J is TRBJ1-5 and V is TRBV28, with 11 nucleotides matching TRBD1. The germline CDR1 and CDR2 sequences are MDHEN and SYDVKM. There are 18 residues in the CDR3. J gave up 6 bases and V 5 bases, and 15 bases lay outside the gene matches. Variable domain in full (rest from reference TRBV28 and TRBJ1-5): DVKVTQSSRYLVKRTGEKVFLECVQDMDHENMFWYRQDPGLGLRLIYFSYDVKMKEKGDIPEGYSVSREKKERFSLILESASTNQTSMYLCASSAGTGGFLKGQPQHFGDGTRLSIL.

The chain employs TRBV9 and TRBJ1-1; no definite D call. This CDR3 contains 15 residues. The germline CDR1 and CDR2 sequences are SGDLS and YYNGEE. Trimming removed 0 bases from V and 5 bases from J, with 14 bases in between. The CDR3 spells CASSVGPQAGTEAFF. CDR3 in DNA: TGTGCCAGCAGCGTAGGCCCCCAGGCGGGAACTGAAGCTTTCTTT.

The gene calls are TRBV5-4 and TRBJ2-7; weak D call: TRBD2 (6 bases). The CDR3 totals 16 residues. V was clipped by 4 bases and J by 2 bases, with 19 bases between them. The germline V gene encodes CDR1 SGHNT and CDR2 YYREEE (reference sequence). CDR3 in amino acids: CASSPEAGLNTYEQYF. CDR3 bases: TGTGCCAGCAGCCCTGAGGCGGGACTTAACACCTACGAGCAGTACTTC.

The chain combines TRBV6-2 or TRBV6-3 with TRBJ2-1, with D maybe TRBD1 (6 bases). The V gene lost 5 bases and the J gene lost 11 bases, with 13 bases spanning the gap. CDR3 length: 12 residues. Germline V gene sequence: CDR1 MNHEY, CDR2 SVGEGT. The CDR3 spells CASSQGTTQQFF. CDR3 in DNA: TGTGCCAGCAGTCAGGGGACAACCCAGCAGTTCTTC.

This clone was seen a few times. The chain carries TRBV7-2 and TRBJ1-5; D is perhaps TRBD1 (6 bases). The germline V and J ends were trimmed by 7 bases and 2 bases, with 12 bases remaining between them. CDR1 and CDR2 from the germline V gene are SGHTA and FQGNSA. This CDR3 comprises 14 residues. The CDR3: CASTTGTGNQPQHF. The DNA for the CDR3 is TGTGCCAGCACTACAGGGACGGGCAATCAGCCCCAGCATTTT.